This T cell receptor beta chain appears in the sequencing data of a study of blood T cell repertoires in COVID-19. Across the whole study: Spain, Italy and the United States supplied samples that represented acute and convalescent COVID-19. PBMCs, B-cell-depleted T cells, or T cells were the source of the cDNA or gDNA that made up the material.

The CDR3 sequence is 18 residues long. CDR1 and CDR2 from the germline V gene are WNHNN and SYGVQD (reference sequence). Trimming took 7 bases from V and 5 from J; bases not matched to a gene: 19. Authors' data handling: The authors estimated nucleated cell counts from reference gene primer amplification. TCRdb keeps only in-frame clones here, not all; method: immunoSEQ multiplex PCR. The V and J calls and the clone size are those of that table, but D and trimming were determined from the DNA. Counted here are some 140,000 clones, roughly 86% occurring once; the ten biggest clones make up 18%. This TCR came from a woman aged 50 to 65 who had recovered from COVID-19. V and J are TRBV10-1 and TRBJ1-4; TRBD1 matches 7 bases. Sequencing was performed on peripheral blood. The CDR3 DNA follows: TGCGCCAGCACACACCGACGGGACAGTAAATATGAAAATGAAAAACTGTTTTTT. Its translation: CASTHRRDSKYENEKLFF.